These 7 T cell receptor beta chains share one sample of origin, sequenced in a study of lymphopenia after photon versus proton radiotherapy. Using immunoSEQ multiplex PCR, the repertoire was profiled, and TCRdb retains in-frame clones only, with some absent. The table lists some 16,000 clones, 75% to 90% of them singletons. This specimen was peripheral blood, taken from a patient treated with proton-based radiotherapy. These receptor sequences come from a woman in her sixties with cholangiocarcinoma. Some clones in this sample may be carry-over from other donors' samples.

The chain links TRBV7-3 to TRBJ1-1; TRBD1 aligns across 7 bases. This CDR3 is 15 amino acids long. Germline lookup yields CDR1 SGHTA and CDR2 FQGTGA. The junction had 9 bases not matched to a gene; V was cut back by 5 bases and J by 3 bases. The CDR3 region is CASSPQTGRDTEAFF. The DNA of the CDR3 is TGTGCCAGCAGCCCCCAGACAGGGCGGGACACTGAAGCTTTCTTT.

The V and J genes are TRBV4-3 and TRBJ1-3; no reliable D call. There are 13 residues in the CDR3. CDR1 and CDR2 from the germline V gene are LGHNA and YSLEER. Trimming shortened V by 3 bases and J by 15 bases, and 18 bases separated the two germline ends. This CDR3 reads CASSQTGRILKYF. The CDR3 DNA sequence: TGCGCCAGCAGCCAGACCGGACGGATCCTAAAATATTTT.

The chain recombines TRBV6-5 with TRBJ1-4; D is uncertain. Trimming removed 0 bases from V and 5 bases from J, with 7 bases in between. This CDR3 is 14 amino acids long. Per the germline V gene, CDR1 is MNHEY and CDR2 is SVGAGI. CDR3 coding DNA: TGTGCCAGCAGTTACTCGTATAGAAATGAAAAACTGTTTTTT. Amino acid sequence: CASSYSYRNEKLFF.

V usage is TRBV7-2 and J usage is TRBJ2-5; TRBD2 aligns across 11 bases. Losses at the gene ends were 4 bases for V and 5 bases for J; bases not matched to a gene: 12. This CDR3 comprises 17 residues. CDR1 and CDR2 (germline): SGHTA, FQGNSA. This CDR3 is CASSSGLAEGTGETQYF. CDR3 DNA: TGTGCCAGCAGCTCGGGACTAGCGGAGGGGACGGGGGAGACCCAGTACTTC.

The chain has TRBV6-1 and TRBJ2-1; 9 positions agree with TRBD2. Trimming removed 4 bases from V and 4 bases from J; junction bases left unmatched: 20. The length of the CDR3 is 20 residues. In germline, CDR1 is MNHNS, CDR2 SASEGT. The CDR3 spells CASSANKGAGGKAGYNEQFF. The CDR3 DNA sequence: TGTGCCAGCAGTGCAAATAAGGGGGCGGGAGGGAAAGCCGGGTACAATGAGCAGTTCTTC.

This clone was seen a single time. The chain carries TRBV7-2 and TRBJ2-3, with TRBD2 as a possible D gene (5 bases). Trimming took off 5 bases at V and 8 bases at J, with 8 bases between the two ends. The CDR3 runs to 11 residues. CDR1 and CDR2 from the germline V gene are SGHTA and FQGNSA. This chain's CDR3 is CASSPGVTQYF. The CDR3 DNA reads as TGTGCCAGCAGCCCCGGGGTTACGCAGTATTTT.

The chain's CDR3 is CASSRQGTTNEKLFF. CDR3 DNA sequence: TGCGCCAGCAGCCGGCAAGGGACGACTAATGAAAAACTGTTTTTT. The chain joins TRBV4-1 to TRBJ1-4; D is possibly TRBD1 (5 bases). The CDR3 runs to 15 residues. Trimming left V 4 bases short and J 2 bases short, with 11 bases between. In germline, CDR1 is MGHRA, CDR2 YSYEKL.